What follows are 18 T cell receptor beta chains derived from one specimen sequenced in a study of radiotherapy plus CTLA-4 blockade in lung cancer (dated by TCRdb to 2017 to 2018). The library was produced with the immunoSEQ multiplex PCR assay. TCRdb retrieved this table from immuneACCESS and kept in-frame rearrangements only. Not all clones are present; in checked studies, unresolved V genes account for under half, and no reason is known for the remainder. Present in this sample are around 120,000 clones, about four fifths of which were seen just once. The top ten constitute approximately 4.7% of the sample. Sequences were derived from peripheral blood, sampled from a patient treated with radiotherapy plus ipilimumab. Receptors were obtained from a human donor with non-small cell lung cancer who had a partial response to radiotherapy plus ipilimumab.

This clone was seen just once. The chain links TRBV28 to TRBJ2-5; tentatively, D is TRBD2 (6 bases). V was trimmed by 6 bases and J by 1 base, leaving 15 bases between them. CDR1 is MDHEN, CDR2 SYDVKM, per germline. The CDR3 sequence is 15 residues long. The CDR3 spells CASSSGGVGQETQYF. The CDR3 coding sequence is TGTGCCAGCAGCTCCGGAGGGGTGGGCCAAGAGACCCAGTACTTC.

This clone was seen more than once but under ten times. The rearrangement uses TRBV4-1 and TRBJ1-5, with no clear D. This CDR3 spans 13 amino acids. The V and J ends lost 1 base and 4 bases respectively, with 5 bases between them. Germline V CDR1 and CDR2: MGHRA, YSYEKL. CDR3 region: CASSQGENQPQHF. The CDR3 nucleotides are TGCGCCAGCAGCCAAGGTGAGAATCAGCCCCAGCATTTT.

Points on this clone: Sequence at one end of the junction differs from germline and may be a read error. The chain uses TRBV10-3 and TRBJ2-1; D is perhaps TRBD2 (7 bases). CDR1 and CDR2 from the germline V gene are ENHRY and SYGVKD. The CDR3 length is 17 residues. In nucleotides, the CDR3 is TGTGCCGTCAGGACTTTGGGGGGGGCAGGCTCCTACAATGAGCAGTTCTTC. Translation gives CAVRTLGGAGSYNEQFF.

CDR3 coding DNA: TGCGCCAGCAGCACCGGACAGACGAAAAACATTCAGTACTTC. It yields the protein CASSTGQTKNIQYF. The J gene is TRBJ2-4, the V gene TRBV5-1; tentative D call: TRBD1 (6 bases). The CDR3 runs to 14 residues. Per germline, CDR1 SGHRS and CDR2 YFSETQ. V lost 4 bases and J 4 bases, leaving 12 bases between the germline ends.

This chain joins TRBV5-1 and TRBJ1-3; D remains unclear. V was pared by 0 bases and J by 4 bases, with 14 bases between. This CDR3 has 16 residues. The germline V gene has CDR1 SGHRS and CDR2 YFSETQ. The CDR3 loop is CASSLAGPRFGNTIYF. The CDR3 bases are TGCGCCAGCAGCTTGGCAGGCCCCAGGTTCGGAAACACCATATATTTT.

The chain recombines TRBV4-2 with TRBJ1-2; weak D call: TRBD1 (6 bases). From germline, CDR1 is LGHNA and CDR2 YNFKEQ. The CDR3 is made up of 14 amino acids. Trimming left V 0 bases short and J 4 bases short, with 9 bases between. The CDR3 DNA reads TGTGCCAGCAGCCAAGAAGCAGGGGCCTATGGCTACACCTTC. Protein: CASSQEAGAYGYTF.

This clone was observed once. The CDR3 coding sequence is TGTGCCAGCAAGTCGGGACAGGGGCAGCCCCAGCATTTT. Translating it yields CASKSGQGQPQHF. The V gene is TRBV6-1, the J gene TRBJ1-5; 10 bases are a match to TRBD1. CDR1 is MNHNS and CDR2 is SASEGT in the germline V gene. Losses at the gene ends were 7 bases for V and 7 bases for J; bases not matched to a gene: 4. This CDR3 has 13 residues.

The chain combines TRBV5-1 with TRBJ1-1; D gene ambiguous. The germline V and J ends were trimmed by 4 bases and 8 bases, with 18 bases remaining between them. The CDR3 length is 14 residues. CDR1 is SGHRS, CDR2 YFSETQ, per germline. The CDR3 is CASSPYYGSREAFF. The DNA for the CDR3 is TGCGCCAGCAGCCCCTACTACGGATCACGGGAAGCTTTCTTT.

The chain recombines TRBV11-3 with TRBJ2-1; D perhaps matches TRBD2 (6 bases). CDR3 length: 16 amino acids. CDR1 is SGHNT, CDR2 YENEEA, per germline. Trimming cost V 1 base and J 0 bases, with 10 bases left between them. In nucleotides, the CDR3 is TGTGCCAGCAGCTTAGGTACCGGGAGCTCCTACAATGAGCAGTTCTTC. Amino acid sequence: CASSLGTGSSYNEQFF.

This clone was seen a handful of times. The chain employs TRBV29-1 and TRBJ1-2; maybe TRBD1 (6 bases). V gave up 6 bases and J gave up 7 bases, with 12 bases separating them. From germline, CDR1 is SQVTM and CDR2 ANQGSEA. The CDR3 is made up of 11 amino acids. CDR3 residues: CSVWDILGYTF. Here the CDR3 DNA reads TGCAGCGTCTGGGACATTCTTGGCTACACCTTC.

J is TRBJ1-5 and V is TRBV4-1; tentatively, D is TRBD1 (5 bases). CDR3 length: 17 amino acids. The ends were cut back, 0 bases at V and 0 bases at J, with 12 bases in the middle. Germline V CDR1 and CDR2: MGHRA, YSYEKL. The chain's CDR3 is CASSQDRGGVSNQPQHF. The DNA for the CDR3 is TGCGCCAGCAGCCAAGATAGGGGAGGAGTTAGCAATCAGCCCCAGCATTTT.

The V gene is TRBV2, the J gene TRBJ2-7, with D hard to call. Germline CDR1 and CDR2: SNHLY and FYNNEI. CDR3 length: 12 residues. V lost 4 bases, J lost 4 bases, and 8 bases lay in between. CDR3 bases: TGTGCCAGCAGTGGAGACATATACGAGCAGTACTTC. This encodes CASSGDIYEQYF. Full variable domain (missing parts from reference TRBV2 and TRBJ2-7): EPEVTQTPSHQVTQMGQEVILRCVPISNHLYFYWYRQILGQKVEFLVSFYNNEISEKSEIFDDQFSVERPDGSNFTLKIRSTKLEDSAMYFCASSGDIYEQYFGPGTRLTVT.

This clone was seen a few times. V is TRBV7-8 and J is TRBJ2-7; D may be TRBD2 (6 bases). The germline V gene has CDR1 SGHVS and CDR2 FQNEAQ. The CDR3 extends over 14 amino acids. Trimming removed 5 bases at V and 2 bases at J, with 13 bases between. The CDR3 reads CASSPRLDPYEQYV. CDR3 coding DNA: TGTGCCAGCAGCCCGCGACTAGATCCCTACGAGCAGTACGTC.

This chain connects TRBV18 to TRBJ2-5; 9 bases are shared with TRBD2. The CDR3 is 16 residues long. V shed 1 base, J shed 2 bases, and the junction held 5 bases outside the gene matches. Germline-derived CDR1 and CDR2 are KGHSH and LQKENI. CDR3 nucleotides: TGTGCCAGCTCACCACTCGCAGCGGGAGGACAAGAGACCCAGTACTTC. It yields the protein CASSPLAAGGQETQYF.

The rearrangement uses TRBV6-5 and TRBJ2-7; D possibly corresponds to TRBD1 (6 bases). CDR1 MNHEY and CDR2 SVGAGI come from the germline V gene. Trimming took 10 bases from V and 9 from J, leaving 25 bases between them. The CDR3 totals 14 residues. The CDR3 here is CATRGIDSGEGQYV. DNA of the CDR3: TGTGCCACTAGGGGGATCGACTCAGGCGAAGGGCAGTACGTC.

The CDR3 loop is CASSLAGAADTQYF. Here the CDR3 DNA reads TGTGCCAGCAGCTTGGCGGGAGCAGCAGATACGCAGTATTTT. The chain has TRBV11-2 and TRBJ2-3, with 7 bases lining up with TRBD2. This CDR3 comprises 14 residues. The J segment lost 4 bases and the V segment lost 3 bases, leaving 4 bases of the junction unmatched. Germline V lookup: CDR1 SGHAT, CDR2 FQNNGV.

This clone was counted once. CDR3 sequence: CASSQGAGAEETQYF. As DNA, the CDR3 is TGCGCCAGCAGCCAAGGAGCGGGAGCGGAGGAGACCCAGTACTTC. The chain employs TRBV4-1 and TRBJ2-5; the match to TRBD2 covers 8 bases. The ends lost 1 base at V and 5 bases at J; junction bases unmatched: 6. The V gene's germline CDR1 is MGHRA and CDR2 YSYEKL. CDR3 length: 15 residues.

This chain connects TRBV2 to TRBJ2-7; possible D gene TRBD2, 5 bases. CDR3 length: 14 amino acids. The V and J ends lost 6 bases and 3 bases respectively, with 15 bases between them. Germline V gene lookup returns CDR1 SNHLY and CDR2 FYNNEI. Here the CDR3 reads CASSAGPVFYEQYV. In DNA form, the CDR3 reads TGTGCCAGCAGCGCGGGCCCCGTTTTCTACGAGCAGTACGTC.